Shown below are 25 T cell receptor beta chains from a single sample sequenced in a study of T cell responses to AZD1222 COVID-19 vaccine. Generated by immunoSEQ multiplex PCR, the TCRdb table keeps only in-frame clones and is missing some. The table has some 110,000 clones, roughly 85% seen once. This specimen consisted of peripheral blood, obtained 28 days after the second AZD1222 dose. The receptors originated from an adult who received the AZD1222 COVID-19 vaccine.

The chain uses TRBV6-4 and TRBJ1-1; D is uncertain. The V gene's germline CDR1 is MRHNA and CDR2 SNTAGT. V was shortened by 4 bases and J by 2 bases, with 8 bases between the two germline ends. The CDR3 contains 13 residues. The CDR3 region is CASSAGSNTEAFF. For the CDR3, the DNA is TGTGCCAGCAGTGCTGGATCCAACACTGAAGCTTTCTTT.

This sequence joins TRBV4-1 and TRBJ2-1; 13 nucleotides agree with TRBD2. V dropped 0 bases and J dropped 4; count of bases not matched to a gene: 6. Per the germline V gene, CDR1 is MGHRA and CDR2 is YSYEKL. The CDR3 covers 18 residues. The CDR3 sequence is CASSQDRTSGGGYNEQFF. The CDR3 DNA is TGCGCCAGCAGCCAAGATCGGACTAGCGGGGGAGGGTACAATGAGCAGTTCTTC.

This clone was picked up one time. This chain connects TRBV27 to TRBJ2-2; possibly TRBD1 for D (5 bases). Germline V gene data show CDR1 as MNHEY and CDR2 as SMNVEV (reference sequence). This CDR3 contains 13 residues. Trimming stripped 6 bases from V and 5 bases from J, with 10 bases between. CDR3 sequence: CASRQTVTGELFF. Here the CDR3 DNA reads TGTGCCAGCAGACAGACAGTAACCGGGGAGCTGTTTTTT.

This rearrangement joins TRBV5-1 to TRBJ2-5, with unresolved D. This CDR3 is built from 13 residues. Germline CDR1 reads SGHRS; CDR2 reads YFSETQ. The V end lost 2 bases, the J end lost 4 bases, and 9 bases lay between the germline ends. The CDR3, as DNA: TGCGCCAGCAGCTTAGGCCAGGCAGAGACCCAGTACTTC. It encodes CASSLGQAETQYF.

J is TRBJ2-1 and V is TRBV5-1, with a possible D match to TRBD2 (7 bases). The V gene lost 4 bases and the J gene lost 6 bases, with 20 bases spanning the gap. CDR1 and CDR2 (germline): SGHRS, YFSETQ. The length of the CDR3 is 16 residues. The CDR3 DNA reads as TGCGCCAGCAGCAGCCAAGGGGGGGGGCAACGCAATGAGCAGTTCTTC. Translating it yields CASSSQGGGQRNEQFF.

The gene calls are TRBV20-1 and TRBJ1-4; D possibly corresponds to TRBD1 (5 bases). Between the trimmed V and J ends, which lost 3 bases and 4 bases, there was a span of 9 bases. The CDR3 loop spans 13 amino acids. Germline V gene sequence: CDR1 DFQATT, CDR2 SNEGSKA (reference sequence). This chain's CDR3 is CSASGGGNEKLFF. The DNA for the CDR3 is TGCAGTGCTAGTGGGGGGGGTAATGAAAAACTGTTTTTT.

In its sample, this clone was seen once. This rearrangement joins TRBV2 to TRBJ1-5; TRBD1 might be the D (5 bases). V shed 3 bases and J shed 2 bases, with 17 bases lying between them. CDR1 SNHLY and CDR2 FYNNEI come from the germline V gene. This CDR3 comprises 17 residues. The CDR3 here is CASSDSNSGGGNQPQHF. The DNA for the CDR3 is TGTGCCAGCAGTGACTCAAACTCGGGGGGGGGCAATCAGCCCCAGCATTTT.

The chain is built from TRBV30 and TRBJ1-1; maybe TRBD1 (6 bases). CDR1 and CDR2 from the germline V gene are GTSNPN and SVGIG (reference sequence). The CDR3 runs to 14 residues. V was shortened by 1 base and J by 4 bases, with 13 bases between the two germline ends. The CDR3 spells CAWSGIQGATEAFF. The CDR3 nucleotides are TGTGCCTGGAGTGGCATACAGGGCGCCACTGAAGCTTTCTTT.

The rearrangement links TRBV4-2 to TRBJ1-2, with 8 bases lining up with TRBD1. The CDR3 is 16 amino acids. The germline V gene encodes CDR1 LGHNA and CDR2 YNFKEQ. Losses at the gene ends were 0 bases for V and 7 bases for J; bases not matched to a gene: 10. This chain's CDR3 is CASSQDSYQGARGYTF. The CDR3, as DNA: TGTGCCAGCAGCCAAGATTCTTACCAGGGGGCGCGTGGCTACACCTTC.

V is TRBV6-5 and J is TRBJ1-1, with 7 nucleotides matching TRBD1. This CDR3 has 13 residues. V lost 6 bases to trimming and J lost 1 base; unmatched junction nucleotides: 2. The germline V gene has CDR1 MNHEY and CDR2 SVGAGI. The CDR3 is CASSRDRNTEAFF. The CDR3 DNA reads TGTGCCAGCAGCCGGGACAGGAACACTGAAGCTTTCTTT.

A remark on this clone: The sample holds other DNA sequences that translate to the same CDR3. The chain links TRBV7-2 to TRBJ2-3, with 14 bases matching TRBD2. V shed 5 bases and J 6 bases; nucleotides not matched to a gene: 7. Germline V gives CDR1 SGHTA, CDR2 FQGNSA. There are 16 residues in the CDR3. DNA of the CDR3: TGTGCCAGCAGCCCAGGACTAGCGGGAGGTGGGGATACGCAGTATTTT. Its translation is CASSPGLAGGGDTQYF.

The chain has TRBV29-1 and TRBJ1-1; no definite D call. The germline V gene has CDR1 SQVTM and CDR2 ANQGSEA. The CDR3 loop spans 13 amino acids. V was cut by 2 bases and J by 1 base, with 8 bases left in between. The CDR3 region has the DNA TGCAGCGTTGAATGGACGGGGAACACTGAAGCTTTCTTT. Its translation: CSVEWTGNTEAFF.

CDR3 sequence: CATSDYRDGYTF. As DNA, the CDR3 is TGTGCCACCAGTGATTATAGGGATGGCTACACCTTC. This chain connects TRBV24-1 to TRBJ1-2; unclear D gene. CDR3 length equals 12 residues. The germline gives CDR1 KGHDR, CDR2 SFDVKD. The V end lost 2 bases, the J end lost 6 bases, and 6 bases lay between the germline ends.

The chain joins TRBV27 to TRBJ2-3; 9 bases agree with TRBD2. Germline-derived CDR1 and CDR2 are MNHEY and SMNVEV (reference sequence). This CDR3 region has 15 residues. J lost 8 bases, V lost 1 base, and 7 bases had no gene match. In DNA form, the CDR3 reads TGTGCCAGCAGTTTATATGGCGCGCGGGGGGGTACGCAGTATTTT. Its translation is CASSLYGARGGTQYF.

The chain uses TRBV7-8 and TRBJ2-2; TRBD2 is a possible D gene (6 bases). CDR3 length equals 14 residues. Germline CDR1 SGHVS, CDR2 FQNEAQ. V lost 1 base and J lost 6, with 9 bases in between. DNA for the CDR3: TGTGCCAGCAGCTTAGGACTAGACGCCGGGGAGCTGTTTTTT. Encoded protein: CASSLGLDAGELFF.

This rearrangement joins TRBV10-3 to TRBJ1-1, with 9 positions matching TRBD1. The CDR3 contains 13 residues. The germline V gene encodes CDR1 ENHRY and CDR2 SYGVKD. V was clipped by 10 bases and J by 7 bases; unmatched bases: 10. CDR3 DNA sequence: TGTGCCACCTCCGGGACAGGGACAGGTGAAGCTTTCTTT. Amino acid sequence: CATSGTGTGEAFF.

The chain employs TRBV11-1 and TRBJ2-3; 12 bases agree with TRBD2. V lost 5 bases, J lost 2 bases, and 5 bases stayed unmatched. Germline CDR1 is SGHAT and CDR2 is FQDESV (reference sequence). The CDR3 covers 16 residues. The CDR3 here is CASSDGLAGSTDTQYF. The CDR3 DNA follows: TGTGCCAGCAGCGACGGACTAGCGGGGTCCACAGATACGCAGTATTTT.

V gene TRBV29-1 combines with J gene TRBJ2-7; tentative D call: TRBD2 (7 bases). Germline-derived CDR1 and CDR2 are SQVTM and ANQGSEA. The CDR3 consists of 14 residues. Trimming took off 6 bases at V and 0 bases at J, with 15 bases between the two ends. CDR3 region: CSVWGGLTSYEQYF. The CDR3 coding sequence is TGCAGCGTGTGGGGGGGGCTGACCTCCTACGAGCAGTACTTC.

The chain couples TRBV12-3 or TRBV12-4 to TRBJ1-6; 8 nucleotides agree with TRBD1. With V trimmed by 7 bases and J by 11 bases, 7 bases remained unmatched. The CDR3 has 13 residues. The CDR3 nucleotides are TGTGCCAGCACAGGGGGCATTGGAGCACCCCTCCACTTT. Translation: CASTGGIGAPLHF.

This clone was recorded a few times. The chain couples TRBV6-4 to TRBJ2-3, with TRBD2 as a possible D gene (5 bases). Deletions cut 6 bases from V and 0 bases from J, with 7 bases between. Per the germline V gene, CDR1 is MRHNA and CDR2 is SNTAGT. The CDR3 loop spans 13 amino acids. The CDR3 bases are TGTGCCAGCAGGACTACCAGCACAGATACGCAGTATTTT. Protein sequence: CASRTTSTDTQYF.

The V and J genes are TRBV11-2 and TRBJ1-5, with D possibly being TRBD1 (5 bases). The germline gives CDR1 SGHAT, CDR2 FQNNGV. V dropped 5 bases and J dropped 8 bases, with 16 bases sitting between them. CDR3 length equals 14 residues. CDR3 nucleotide sequence: TGTGCCAGCAGCCGGGACGGCGCAATGGAGCCCCAGCATTTT. Translation: CASSRDGAMEPQHF.

The chain is built from TRBV30 and TRBJ2-7; 8 positions match TRBD2. The CDR3 has 15 amino acids. Unmatched junction bases numbered 10, after V lost 1 base and J lost 5 bases. The germline V gene encodes CDR1 GTSNPN and CDR2 SVGIG (reference sequence). The CDR3 coding sequence is TGTGCCTGGAGTGGAAGAGCGGGGGTTGTCGACGAGCAGTACTTC. Translating gives CAWSGRAGVVDEQYF.

Only one count was recorded for this clone. The genes are TRBV7-3 and TRBJ2-6; 12 nucleotides match TRBD1. Germline V gives CDR1 SGHTA, CDR2 FQGTGA. CDR3 length: 16 amino acids. V trimming: 2 bases; J trimming: 7 bases; junction bases outside the gene matches: 3. This CDR3 is CASSLGTGGRANVLTF. The DNA of the CDR3 is TGTGCCAGCAGCTTAGGGACAGGGGGCAGAGCCAACGTCCTGACTTTC.

The count of this clone is one. This chain joins TRBV2 and TRBJ1-6, with 8 bases that match TRBD1. CDR1 and CDR2 from the germline V gene are SNHLY and FYNNEI. This CDR3 comprises 15 residues. The trim removed 11 bases at V and 4 bases at J, leaving 10 bases unmatched. The CDR3 nucleotides are TGTGCCGGCGGCGGAGACAGGGGATATAATTCACCCCTCCACTTT. This codes for CAGGGDRGYNSPLHF.

The rearrangement uses TRBV27 and TRBJ1-6, with a possible D match to TRBD1 (6 bases). CDR3 length: 14 amino acids. Trimming removed 2 bases from V and 7 bases from J, with 9 bases in between. Germline lookup yields CDR1 MNHEY and CDR2 SMNVEV (reference sequence). As DNA, the CDR3 is TGTGCCAGCAGTTTAGAAACAGGGAATTCACCCCTCCACTTT. Its translation is CASSLETGNSPLHF.